The text below deals with one TCR beta chain. There are many counts of this clonotype. The antigen it recognizes is unknown. Base-call qualities are not available, and no considerably larger clone is one nucleotide away. V is trimmed back by 4 bases and J by 4 bases, and the junction contains 10 bases that no gene match accounts for. The CDR3 goes from the cysteine to the phenylalanine over 15 residues. The CDR3 DNA has 45 bases and is translated from base 1. Based on the germline V gene (reference sequence), the CDR1 and CDR2 sequences are DFQATT and SNEGSKA. This sample was taken from a study of regulatory T cells in long-lasting Graves disease (dated by TCRdb to the early 2020s). Study-level background: Patients with newly diagnosed Graves' disease had been on antithyroid drugs for under 3 months. Patients with persistent Graves' disease were compared with patients with newly diagnosed Graves' disease using TCR sequencing and RNA sequencing of peripheral blood. A total of some 35 samples underwent TCR sequencing: around 13 from persistent and some 20 from newly diagnosed Graves' disease patients. The study was conducted in China and was registered as a clinical trial. Overall study outcomes, separate from this receptor: Persistent patients shared more public clonotypes among themselves (over 2,500) than newly diagnosed patients did (about 970). Because the primary lesion, thyroid tissue, could not be accessed, the study looked at peripheral blood alone. Persistent disease showed preferential use of TRBV28, TRBJ1-2 and TRBJ2-5, whereas newly diagnosed disease favored TRBV20-1 and TRBJ2-1. Only the TCR beta chain was sequenced and analyzed. Lower TCR Shannon entropy and fewer highly expanded clones were observed in persistent Graves' disease patients than in newly diagnosed patients, which suggested clonal expansion. The small sample size was acknowledged by the authors as a limitation that may reduce accuracy.

The library was built by means of multiplex PCR. The reads were generated on an Illumina HiSeq 4000. TCR beta libraries were built with iRepertoire HTBI primers and Arm-PCR amplification of CDR3 regions. PCR products were gel purified before sequencing. The paper's data handling went like this. A total of roughly 58 TRBV and 14 TRBJ segments were identified across samples and were used for gene usage analysis of CDR3 amino acid clonotypes. Filtered high-quality paired reads were merged into contigs using COPE and FqMerger. BLAST was used to align contigs to IMGT TRBV, TRBD and TRBJ reference genes, and CDR3 was defined according to IMGT. Clonotypes above 0.1% frequency were classified as highly expanded clones. Shannon entropy served as the measure of repertoire diversity, while the Gini coefficient captured V-J evenness. Public clonotypes were defined as clonotypes shared by more than one individual. TCRdb reworked the public reads: Q25 trimming with fastp, MiXCR clone assembly, productive beta chains retained. Merged by CDR3 protein, the rows form single entries marked with the most common genes and DNA. The V and J calls here are based on TCRdb, not the publication. The sample includes approximately 230,000 distinct CDR3 sequences, with about a sixth observed a single time. The leading ten clones occupy more than 20% of the sample.

The time point label, as the study defines it: newly diagnosed GD, antithyroid drugs for less than 3 months. For both TCR sequencing and RNA sequencing, RNA was extracted from PBMCs using TRIzol. The diagnosis of Graves' disease was made according to American Thyroid Association guidelines. The patients came from an endocrinology department in Xi'an, China. Each patient gave roughly 10 milliliters of peripheral blood, collected in an EDTA anticoagulant tube. Ficoll Paque Plus density gradient separation was used to isolate PBMCs, and no additional T cell sorting was done. An Agilent 2100 Bioanalyzer and agarose gel were used to assess RNA quality, and a NanoDrop 2000 was used to measure RNA concentration.

The sequence links TRBV20-1 to TRBJ2-3; 8 nucleotides in the junction match TRBD2. Material: peripheral blood mononuclear cells (PBMCs), obtained at new diagnosis, from a patient treated with antithyroid drugs. The clonotype comes from a female donor with Graves disease. The CDR3 amino acid sequence is: CSAIIGRARADTQYF. The DNA reads TGCAGTGCTATTATCGGGAGGGCCCGGGCAGATACGCAGTATTTT.